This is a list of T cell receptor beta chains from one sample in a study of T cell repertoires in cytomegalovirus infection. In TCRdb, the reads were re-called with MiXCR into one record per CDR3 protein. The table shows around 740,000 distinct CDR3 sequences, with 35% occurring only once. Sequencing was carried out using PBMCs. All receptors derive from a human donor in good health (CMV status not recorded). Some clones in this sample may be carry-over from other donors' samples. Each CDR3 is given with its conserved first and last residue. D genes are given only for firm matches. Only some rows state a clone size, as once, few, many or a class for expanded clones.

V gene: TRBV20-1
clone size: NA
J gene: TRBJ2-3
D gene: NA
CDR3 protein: CSSRGPDRTLTDTQYF
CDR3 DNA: TGCAGTTCTAGAGGGCCCGACAGGACCCTCACAGATACGCAGTATTTT

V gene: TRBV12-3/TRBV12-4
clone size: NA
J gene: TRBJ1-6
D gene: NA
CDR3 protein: CASFSRGDSPLHF
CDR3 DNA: TGTGCCAGCTTTTCTAGGGGGGATTCACCCCTCCACTTT

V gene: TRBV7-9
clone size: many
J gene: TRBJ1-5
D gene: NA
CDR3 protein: CASSLWGAGGNQPQHF
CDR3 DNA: TGTGCCAGCAGCTTATGGGGGGCCGGCGGCAATCAGCCCCAGCATTTT

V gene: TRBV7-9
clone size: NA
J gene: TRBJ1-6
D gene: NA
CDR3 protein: CASSPPGGPGNNSPLHF
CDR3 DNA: TGTGCCAGCAGCCCCCCGGGGGGCCCAGGCAATAATTCACCCCTCCACTTT

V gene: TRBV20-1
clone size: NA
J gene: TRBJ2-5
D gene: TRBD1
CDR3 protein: CSAIRDRGVETQYF
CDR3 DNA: TGCAGTGCTATCCGGGACAGGGGGGTGGAGACCCAGTACTTC

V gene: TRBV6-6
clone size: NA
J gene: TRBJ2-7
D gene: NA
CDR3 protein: CASSYSELSGEQYF
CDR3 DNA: TGTGCCAGCAGTTACTCTGAGCTATCGGGCGAGCAGTACTTC

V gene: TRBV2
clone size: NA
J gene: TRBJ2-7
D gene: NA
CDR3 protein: CASSGTVSEQYF
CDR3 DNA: TGTGCCAGCAGTGGGACAGTTAGTGAGCAGTACTTC

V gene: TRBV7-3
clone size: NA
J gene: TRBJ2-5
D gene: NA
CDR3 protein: CASSFVAGETQYF
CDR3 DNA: TGTGCCAGCAGCTTCGTGGCGGGGGAGACCCAGTACTTC

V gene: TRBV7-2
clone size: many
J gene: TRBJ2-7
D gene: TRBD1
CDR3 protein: CASSPGQAQYF
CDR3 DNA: TGTGCCAGCAGCCCAGGACAGGCGCAGTACTTC

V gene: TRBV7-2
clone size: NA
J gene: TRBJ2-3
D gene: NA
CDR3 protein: CASTLAEAGIPETQYF
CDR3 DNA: TGTGCCAGCACCCTTGCTGAGGCGGGAATCCCAGAGACGCAGTATTTT

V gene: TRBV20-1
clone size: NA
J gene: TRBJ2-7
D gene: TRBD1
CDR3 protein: CSARATFSQGARSDPYLPKYEQYF
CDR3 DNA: TGCAGTGCTAGAGCCACCTTCTCCCAGGGGGCGCGTTCGGACCCATATCTCCCTAAATACGAGCAGTACTTC

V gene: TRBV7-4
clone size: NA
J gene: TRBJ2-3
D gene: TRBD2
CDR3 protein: CASSLGPVAGFADTQYF
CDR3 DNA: TGTGCCAGCAGCTTAGGGCCTGTAGCGGGGTTCGCGGATACGCAGTATTTT

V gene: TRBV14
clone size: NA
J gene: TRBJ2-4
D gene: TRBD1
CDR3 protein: CASSQTGASLAKNIQYF
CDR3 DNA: TGTGCCAGCAGCCAAACAGGGGCGTCTCTAGCCAAAAACATTCAGTACTTC

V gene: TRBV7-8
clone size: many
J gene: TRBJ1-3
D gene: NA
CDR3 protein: CASSFSNPGASGNTIYF
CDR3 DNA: TGTGCCAGCAGCTTTAGTAACCCGGGGGCCTCTGGAAACACCATATATTTT

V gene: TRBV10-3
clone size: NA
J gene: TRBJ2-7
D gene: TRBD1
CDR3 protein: CAIRWTGSYEHYF
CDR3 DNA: TGTGCCATCAGGTGGACAGGCTCCTACGAGCATTACTTC

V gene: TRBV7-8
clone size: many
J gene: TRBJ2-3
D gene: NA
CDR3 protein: CASSLDREVLTDTQYF
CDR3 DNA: TGTGCCAGCAGCTTGGATAGGGAGGTTCTCACAGATACGCAGTATTTT

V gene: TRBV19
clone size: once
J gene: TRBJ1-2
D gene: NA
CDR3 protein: CASSIGPGLGGYTF
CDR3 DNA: TGTGCCAGTAGTATAGGACCAGGGCTCGGTGGCTACACCTTC

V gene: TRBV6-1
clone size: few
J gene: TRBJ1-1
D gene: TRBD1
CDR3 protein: CASSEWGTVGTEAFF
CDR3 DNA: TGTGCCAGCAGTGAATGGGGGACAGTCGGGACTGAAGCTTTCTTT

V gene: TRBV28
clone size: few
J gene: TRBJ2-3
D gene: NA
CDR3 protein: CASSLAGESTDTQYF
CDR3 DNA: TGTGCCAGCAGTTTGGCAGGGGAGAGCACAGATACGCAGTATTTT

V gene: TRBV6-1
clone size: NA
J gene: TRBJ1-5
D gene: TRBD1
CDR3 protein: CASSDLDRGGQPQHF
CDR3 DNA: TGTGCCAGCAGTGACCTTGACAGGGGGGGTCAGCCCCAGCATTTT

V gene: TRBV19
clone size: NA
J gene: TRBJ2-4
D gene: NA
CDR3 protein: CASSTPGTPADIQYF
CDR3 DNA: TGTGCCAGTAGTACTCCTGGGACCCCGGCGGACATTCAGTACTTC

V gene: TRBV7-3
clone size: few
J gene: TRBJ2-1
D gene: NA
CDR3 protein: CASSLNRGSSYNEQFF
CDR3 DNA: TGTGCCAGCAGCTTAAATCGGGGGTCCTCCTACAATGAGCAGTTCTTC

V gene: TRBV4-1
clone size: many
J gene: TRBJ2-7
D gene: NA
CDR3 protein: CASSQQVGRPYEQYF
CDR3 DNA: TGCGCCAGCAGCCAACAGGTCGGCAGACCCTACGAGCAGTACTTC

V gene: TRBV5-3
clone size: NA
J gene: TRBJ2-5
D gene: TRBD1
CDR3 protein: CASSSGQGLGETQYF
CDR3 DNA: TGTGCCAGCAGCTCCGGACAGGGTTTGGGAGAGACCCAGTACTTC

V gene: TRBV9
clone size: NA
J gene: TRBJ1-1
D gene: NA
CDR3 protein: CASSVGTDTEAFF
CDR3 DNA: TGTGCCAGCAGCGTAGGGACAGACACTGAAGCTTTCTTT

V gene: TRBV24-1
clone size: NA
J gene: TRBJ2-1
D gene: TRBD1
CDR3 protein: CATSDPGQDNEQFF
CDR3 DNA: TGTGCCACCAGTGACCCGGGACAGGACAATGAGCAGTTCTTC

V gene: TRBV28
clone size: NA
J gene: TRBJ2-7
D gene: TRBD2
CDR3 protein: CASSLYGPGLAASYEQYF
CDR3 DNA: TGTGCCAGCAGTTTGTACGGCCCGGGACTAGCGGCCTCCTACGAGCAGTACTTC

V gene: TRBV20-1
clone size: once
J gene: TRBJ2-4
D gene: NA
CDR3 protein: CSAREAREAKNIQYF
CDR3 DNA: TGCAGTGCTAGAGAGGCTCGGGAAGCCAAAAACATTCAGTACTTC

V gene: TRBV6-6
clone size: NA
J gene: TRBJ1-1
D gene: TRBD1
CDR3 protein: CASSYSGQGNTEAFF
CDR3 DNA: TGTGCCAGCAGTTACTCGGGACAGGGGAACACTGAAGCTTTCTTT

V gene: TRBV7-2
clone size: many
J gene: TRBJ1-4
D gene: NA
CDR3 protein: CASSLTGSTNEKLFF
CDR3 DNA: TGTGCCAGCAGCTTAACAGGCTCAACTAATGAAAAACTGTTTTTT

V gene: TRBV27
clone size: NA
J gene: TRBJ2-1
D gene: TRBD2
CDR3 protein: CASSQLAGTEFF
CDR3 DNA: TGTGCCAGCAGTCAGCTAGCGGGCACCGAGTTCTTC

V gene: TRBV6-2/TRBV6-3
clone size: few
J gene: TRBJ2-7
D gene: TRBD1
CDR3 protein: CARETRTGVEQYF
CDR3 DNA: TGTGCCAGGGAAACTCGGACAGGGGTCGAGCAGTACTTC

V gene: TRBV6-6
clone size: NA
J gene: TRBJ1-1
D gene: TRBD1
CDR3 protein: CASSYQGAWGTEAFF
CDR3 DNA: TGTGCCAGCAGTTATCAGGGGGCATGGGGAACTGAAGCTTTCTTT

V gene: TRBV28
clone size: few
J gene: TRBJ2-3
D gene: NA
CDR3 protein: CASSTRGEDTQYF
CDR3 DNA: TGTGCCAGCAGTACAAGGGGGGAGGATACGCAGTATTTT

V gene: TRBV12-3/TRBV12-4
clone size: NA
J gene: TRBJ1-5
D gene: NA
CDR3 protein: CASSSPPPLQPQHF
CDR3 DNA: TGTGCCAGCAGTTCCCCCCCGCCGTTGCAGCCCCAGCATTTT

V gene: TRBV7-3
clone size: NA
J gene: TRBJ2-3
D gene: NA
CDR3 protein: CASSPRLKTDLADTQYF
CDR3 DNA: TGTGCCAGCAGCCCTCGATTAAAGACAGACTTAGCAGATACGCAGTATTTT

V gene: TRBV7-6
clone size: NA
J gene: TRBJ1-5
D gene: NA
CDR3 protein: CASSLLRNKEGNQPQHF
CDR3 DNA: TGTGCCAGCAGTTTATTAAGGAACAAGGAGGGCAATCAGCCCCAGCATTTT

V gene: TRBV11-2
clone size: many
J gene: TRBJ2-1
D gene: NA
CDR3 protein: CASSLDRASYNEQFF
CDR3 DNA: TGTGCCAGCAGCTTAGATCGGGCTAGCTACAATGAGCAGTTCTTC

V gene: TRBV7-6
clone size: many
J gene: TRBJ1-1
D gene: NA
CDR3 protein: CASSSWTGEGNTEAFF
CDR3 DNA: TGTGCCAGCAGCTCCTGGACGGGGGAGGGGAACACTGAAGCTTTCTTT

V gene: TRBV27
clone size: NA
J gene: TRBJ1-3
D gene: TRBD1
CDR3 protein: CASSRRGQGSGNTIYF
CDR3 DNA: TGTGCCAGCAGCCGTCGCGGACAGGGGTCTGGAAACACCATATATTTT

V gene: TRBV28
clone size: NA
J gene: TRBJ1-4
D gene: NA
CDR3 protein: CASSPVGEGFDEKLFF
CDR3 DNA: TGTGCCAGCAGTCCCGTCGGGGAGGGGTTCGATGAAAAACTGTTTTTT

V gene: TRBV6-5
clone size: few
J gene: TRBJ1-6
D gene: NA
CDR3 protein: CATGTPLSSYNSPLHF
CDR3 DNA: TGTGCCACCGGAACGCCGCTTAGCTCCTATAATTCACCCCTCCACTTT

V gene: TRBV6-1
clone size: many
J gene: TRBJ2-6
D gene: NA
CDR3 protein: CASSPAWRGPSQGVDWANVLTF
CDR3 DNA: TGTGCCAGCAGTCCTGCCTGGAGGGGACCTTCTCAGGGGGTTGACTGGGCCAACGTCCTGACTTTC

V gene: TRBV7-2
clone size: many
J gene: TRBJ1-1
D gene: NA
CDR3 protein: CASSAVGVGMNTEAFF
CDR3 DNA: TGTGCCAGCAGCGCGGTGGGGGTGGGGATGAACACTGAAGCTTTCTTT

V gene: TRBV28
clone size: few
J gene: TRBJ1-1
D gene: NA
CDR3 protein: CASRQQGSTEAFF
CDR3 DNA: TGTGCCAGCAGGCAACAGGGTAGCACTGAAGCTTTCTTT

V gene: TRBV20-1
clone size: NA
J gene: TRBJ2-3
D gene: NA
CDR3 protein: CSARPLSGYTDTQYF
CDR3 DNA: TGCAGTGCTAGGCCACTTTCCGGTTACACAGATACGCAGTATTTT

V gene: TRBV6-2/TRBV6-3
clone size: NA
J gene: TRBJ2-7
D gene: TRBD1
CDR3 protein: CASTPGQGVLYEQYF
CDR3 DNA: TGTGCCAGCACCCCAGGACAGGGGGTTCTCTACGAGCAGTACTTC

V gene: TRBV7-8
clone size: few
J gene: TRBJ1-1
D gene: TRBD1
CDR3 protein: CASSLGTGLKTEAFF
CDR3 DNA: TGTGCCAGCAGCTTAGGGACAGGCTTAAAGACTGAAGCTTTCTTT

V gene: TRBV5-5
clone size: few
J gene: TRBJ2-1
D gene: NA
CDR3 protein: CASSRNSGSYNEQFF
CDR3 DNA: TGTGCCAGCAGCCGGAACTCCGGCTCCTACAATGAGCAGTTCTTC

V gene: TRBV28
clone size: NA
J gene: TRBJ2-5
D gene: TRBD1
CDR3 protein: CASSPRTGSRETQYF
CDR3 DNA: TGTGCCAGCAGTCCTCGGACAGGGTCAAGGGAGACCCAGTACTTC

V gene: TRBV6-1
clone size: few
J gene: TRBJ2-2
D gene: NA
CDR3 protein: CASGQTNTGELFF
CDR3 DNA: TGTGCCAGCGGGCAAACGAACACCGGGGAGCTGTTTTTT

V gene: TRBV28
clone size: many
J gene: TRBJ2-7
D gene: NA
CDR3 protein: CASLRPGENEQYF
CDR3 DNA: TGTGCCAGCCTGCGGCCAGGGGAGAACGAGCAGTACTTC

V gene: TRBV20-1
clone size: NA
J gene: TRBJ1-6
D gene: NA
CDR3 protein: CSARDLAGTRSPLHF
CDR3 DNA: TGCAGTGCTAGAGATCTAGCAGGGACTAGGTCACCCCTCCACTTT

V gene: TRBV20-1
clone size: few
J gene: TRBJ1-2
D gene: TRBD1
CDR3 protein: CSARTGSDGYTF
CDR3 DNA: TGCAGTGCTAGGACAGGGAGTGATGGCTACACCTTC